The 27 T cell receptor beta chains given below trace back to one sample, sequenced in a study of regulatory T cells in long-lasting Graves disease. Both iRepertoire HTBI primers and Arm-PCR of CDR3 regions were used to build the TCR beta libraries. TCRdb ran MiXCR on the multiplex PCR reads and lists one entry per CDR3 protein. The sample yields approximately 500,000 distinct CDR3 sequences, 20% to 25% seen once. The sample's time point: persistent/refractory GD, antithyroid drugs over 5 years with positive TRAb. PBMC RNA served as the TCR library source. Sequences were derived from peripheral blood mononuclear cells (PBMCs), sampled when the disease was refractory, from a patient treated with antithyroid drugs. The receptors come from a female donor with Graves disease.

This clonotype was counted between two and nine times. The V call is TRBV28, the J call TRBJ1-2, with 10 bases matching TRBD1. V lost 3 bases and J lost 1; bases outside the gene matches: 5. The CDR3 covers 16 residues. The germline gives CDR1 MDHEN, CDR2 SYDVKM. This CDR3 reads CASSFLTGGDNYGYTF. CDR3 sequence (DNA): TGTGCCAGCAGTTTCTTGACAGGGGGCGATAACTATGGCTACACCTTC.

Only a few counts were recorded for this clonotype. The chain has TRBV4-1 and TRBJ2-7; D uncertain. Trimming pared 0 bases from V and 3 bases from J, leaving 9 bases between. Germline V CDR1 and CDR2: MGHRA, YSYEKL. The CDR3 is 14 amino acids. CDR3 sequence reads: CASSQDLRNYEQYF. The CDR3 nucleotides are TGCGCCAGCAGCCAAGATCTGCGGAACTACGAGCAGTACTTC.

About this clonotype itself: Being one base from a much bigger clone, this may be a read error. The chain carries TRBV28 and TRBJ1-5; D not certain. This CDR3 region has 15 residues. The germline V and J ends were trimmed by 7 bases and 4 bases, with 17 bases remaining between them. Germline V CDR1 and CDR2: MDHEN, SYDVKM. The DNA for the CDR3 is TGTGCCAGCACCTCGTCCGGGTACTGGAATCAGCCCCAGCATTTT. This encodes CASTSSGYWNQPQHF.

The sample holds many counts of this clonotype. The V gene is TRBV27, the J gene TRBJ2-2; 10 nucleotides align to TRBD2. V lost 2 bases, J lost 5 bases, and 2 bases stayed unmatched. The CDR3 length is 15 residues. Germline V gene lookup returns CDR1 MNHEY and CDR2 SMNVEV (reference sequence). The CDR3 loop is CASSLRTSGTGELFF. The CDR3 bases are TGTGCCAGCAGTTTAAGGACTAGCGGAACCGGGGAGCTGTTTTTT.

At least ten counts were recorded for this clonotype. This chain connects TRBV28 to TRBJ2-7; perhaps TRBD2 as D (6 bases). This CDR3 has 15 amino acids. V shed 6 bases and J shed 1 base, with 16 bases lying between them. Germline V gene sequence: CDR1 MDHEN, CDR2 SYDVKM. In DNA, the CDR3 is TGTGCCAGCAGCTCGGCCGGGACTGATTCCTACGAGCAGTACTTC. Encoded protein: CASSSAGTDSYEQYF.

This clonotype has more than one count but fewer than ten. The chain couples TRBV20-1 to TRBJ2-5; TRBD2 aligns across 11 bases. CDR1 DFQATT and CDR2 SNEGSKA come from the germline V gene (reference sequence). V gave up 2 bases and J gave up 0 bases; unmatched junction bases: 5. This CDR3 is built from 16 residues. The CDR3 region is CSARWSLAGDQETQYF. CDR3 DNA: TGCAGTGCTAGATGGTCACTAGCGGGAGACCAAGAGACCCAGTACTTC.

This clonotype was seen repeatedly, ten times or more. The gene calls are TRBV10-3 and TRBJ1-5; no clear D gene. The germline V gene encodes CDR1 ENHRY and CDR2 SYGVKD. V was trimmed by 7 bases and J by 1 base, leaving 8 bases between them. The length of the CDR3 is 13 residues. CDR3 coding DNA: TGTGCCATCAAGGAAGGGAGCAATCAGCCCCAGCATTTT. Protein product: CAIKEGSNQPQHF.

V is TRBV4-1 and J is TRBJ1-3; D unresolved. Germline CDR1 MGHRA, CDR2 YSYEKL. Trimming left V 0 bases short and J 0 bases short, with 12 bases between. The CDR3 runs 17 residues. The CDR3 region is CASSQEGTIYSGNTIYF. As DNA, the CDR3 is TGCGCCAGCAGCCAAGAAGGCACCATCTACTCTGGAAACACCATATATTTT.

This clonotype has a count of ten or more. This chain joins TRBV2 and TRBJ1-4; 8 bases align to TRBD1. The ends lost 6 bases at V and 7 bases at J; junction bases unmatched: 7. Germline V gene lookup returns CDR1 SNHLY and CDR2 FYNNEI. There are 14 residues in the CDR3. CDR3: CASRTGEVGEKLFF. The CDR3 DNA sequence: TGTGCCAGCAGGACAGGGGAAGTGGGTGAAAAACTGTTTTTT.

The table lists this clonotype with many counts. This sequence joins TRBV12-3 or TRBV12-4 and TRBJ2-4, with a possible D match to TRBD1 (8 bases). The V end was cut by 4 bases, the J end by 3 bases, with 16 bases between. There are 16 residues in the CDR3. DNA of the CDR3: TGTGCCAGCAGTTACCGGACAGGGAGGGACAAAAACATTCAGTACTTC. Its translation: CASSYRTGRDKNIQYF.

This clonotype was detected ten times or more. The rearrangement uses TRBV13 and TRBJ2-7; 11 bases line up with TRBD2. The CDR3 is 17 amino acids. After removal of 2 bases from V and 1 base from J, the junction contained 7 bases not matched to a gene. CDR1 is PRHDT, CDR2 FYEKMQ, per germline (reference sequence). CDR3 in DNA: TGTGCCAGCAGCTTATCTACTAGCGGGAGCGGGTCCTACGAGCAGTACTTC. Translation gives CASSLSTSGSGSYEQYF.

This clonotype was counted between two and nine times. The chain joins TRBV7-9 to TRBJ1-2, with D unresolved. Germline V CDR1 and CDR2: SEHNR, FQNEAQ (reference sequence). V lost 1 base, J lost 4 bases, and 10 bases lay in between. This CDR3 comprises 14 residues. This chain's CDR3 is CASSLGRIVYGYTF. In DNA, the CDR3 is TGTGCCAGCAGCTTAGGAAGGATAGTCTATGGCTACACCTTC.

This clonotype came up many times. The chain recombines TRBV12-3 or TRBV12-4 with TRBJ2-2; D is unresolved. The V gene lost 1 base and the J gene lost 3 bases, with 9 bases spanning the gap. The CDR3 covers 15 residues. CDR3 protein: CASSLESLYTGELFF. In nucleotides, the CDR3 is TGTGCCAGCAGTTTAGAGTCCCTGTACACCGGGGAGCTGTTTTTT.

In this sample, this clonotype turned up many times. V usage is TRBV12-3 or TRBV12-4 and J usage is TRBJ1-1; D ambiguous. Trimming pared 5 bases from V and 1 base from J, leaving 11 bases between. This CDR3 comprises 14 residues. CDR3 coding DNA: TGTGCCAGCAGTCTAGGCTACTCGAACACTGAAGCTTTCTTT. It yields the protein CASSLGYSNTEAFF.

This clonotype has only a few counts. The J gene is TRBJ2-7, the V gene TRBV13, with 8 bases fitting TRBD1. The CDR3 is 13 residues long. The germline CDR1 and CDR2 sequences are PRHDT and FYEKMQ (reference sequence). Trimming took 3 bases from V and 6 from J; bases not matched to a gene: 4. The CDR3 spells CASSFNRGAEQYF. Here the CDR3 DNA reads TGTGCCAGCAGCTTTAACAGGGGGGCCGAGCAGTACTTC.

V is TRBV19 and J is TRBJ1-5; maybe TRBD1 (5 bases). This CDR3 spans 16 amino acids. The germline gives CDR1 LNHDA, CDR2 SQIVND (reference sequence). V was pared by 7 bases and J by 0 bases, with 16 bases between. CDR3 in amino acids: CASILAGGYSNQPQHF. The CDR3 DNA reads TGTGCCAGTATCCTAGCGGGGGGGTATAGCAATCAGCCCCAGCATTTT.

This chain joins TRBV7-3 and TRBJ1-1, with a tentative D call TRBD1 (6 bases). In germline, CDR1 is SGHTA, CDR2 FQGTGA. The CDR3 has 15 amino acids. Trimming took off 5 bases at V and 5 bases at J, with 18 bases between the two ends. The CDR3 spells CASSPSGARETEAFF. CDR3 coding DNA: TGTGCCAGCAGCCCCTCGGGGGCAAGGGAGACTGAAGCTTTCTTT. The variable domain in full, completed from reference TRBV7-3 and TRBJ1-1, reads GAGVSQTPSNKVTEKGKYVELRCDPISGHTALYWYRQSLGQGPEFLIYFQGTGAADDSGLPNDRFFAVRPEGSVSTLKIQRTERGDSAVYLCASSPSGARETEAFFGQGTRLTVV.

This clonotype was counted a single time. The chain is built from TRBV28 and TRBJ2-7; weak D call: TRBD1 (6 bases). With 8 bases removed from V and 3 bases from J, the gap between germline ends came to 23 bases. The CDR3 is 16 residues long. Germline V CDR1 and CDR2: MDHEN, SYDVKM. CDR3 region: CASELSTRDNHYEQYF. CDR3 in DNA: TGTGCCAGCGAACTTTCCACCCGGGACAATCACTACGAGCAGTACTTC.

There are many counts of this clonotype. This rearrangement joins TRBV11-2 to TRBJ1-1; D possibly corresponds to TRBD1 (5 bases). This CDR3 spans 15 amino acids. Germline V lookup: CDR1 SGHAT, CDR2 FQNNGV. V was pared by 4 bases and J by 5 bases, with 17 bases between. This chain's CDR3 is CASSWAMAGRTEAFF. CDR3 DNA: TGTGCCAGCAGCTGGGCCATGGCAGGGCGGACTGAAGCTTTCTTT.

This clonotype was found a few times. The rearrangement uses TRBV24-1 and TRBJ2-2, with 12 bases identical to TRBD2. Losses at the gene ends were 2 bases for V and 6 bases for J; bases not matched to a gene: 6. The CDR3 totals 17 residues. The V gene's germline CDR1 is KGHDR and CDR2 SFDVKD. For the CDR3, the DNA is TGTGCCACCAGTGATTGGCAGACTAGCGGGAGTGCCGGGGAGCTGTTTTTT. Protein sequence: CATSDWQTSGSAGELFF.

This sequence joins TRBV7-9 and TRBJ2-2, with unresolved D. In germline, CDR1 is SEHNR, CDR2 FQNEAQ (reference sequence). Deletions cut 4 bases from V and 0 bases from J, with 9 bases between. This CDR3 has 15 residues. The CDR3 region is CASSSLNPNTGELFF. In DNA, the CDR3 is TGTGCCAGCAGCTCCCTCAACCCGAACACCGGGGAGCTGTTTTTT. Drawing the rest from reference TRBV7-9 and TRBJ2-2, the complete variable domain is DTGVSQNPRHKITKRGQNVTFRCDPISEHNRLYWYRQTLGQGPEFLTYFQNEAQLEKSRLLSDRFSAERPKGSFSTLEIQRTEQGDSAMYLCASSSLNPNTGELFFGEGSRLTVL.

This clonotype was counted at least ten times. One end of the junction is discordant with germline, which a read error may explain. The J gene is TRBJ1-2, the V gene TRBV5-5; D gene ambiguous. Germline V gene data show CDR1 as SGHKS and CDR2 as YYEKEE (reference sequence). The CDR3 extends over 14 amino acids. CDR3 sequence (DNA): TGCGCCAGCAGCTTGGCCGGCAGTAACTATGGCTACACCTTC. It specifies CASSLAGSNYGYTF.

This clonotype was seen a handful of times. J is TRBJ1-5 and V is TRBV19, with TRBD1 matching 9 bases. Germline CDR1 and CDR2: LNHDA and SQIVND (reference sequence). The junction had 4 bases not matched to a gene; V was cut back by 8 bases and J by 5 bases. The CDR3 spans 13 residues. The CDR3 nucleotides are TGTGCCAGTGGACAGGGGACACATCAGCCCCAGCATTTT. This codes for CASGQGTHQPQHF.

This clonotype was seen at least ten times. The V call is TRBV7-3, the J call TRBJ2-3; D is possibly TRBD1 (6 bases). Germline-derived CDR1 and CDR2 are SGHTA and FQGTGA. The length of the CDR3 is 15 residues. V lost 5 bases and J lost 1, with 13 bases in between. CDR3 sequence: CASSPDAGGTDTQYF. DNA of the CDR3: TGTGCCAGCAGCCCCGACGCAGGGGGCACAGATACGCAGTATTTT.

Only a few counts were recorded for this clonotype. V gene TRBV6-2 or TRBV6-3 combines with J gene TRBJ2-7, with 7 positions matching TRBD1. V trimming: 0 bases; J trimming: 3 bases; junction bases outside the gene matches: 8. The CDR3 totals 16 residues. CDR1 is MNHEY, CDR2 SVGEGT, per germline. This CDR3 reads CASSYSKRQGDYEQYF. The CDR3 DNA sequence: TGTGCCAGCAGTTACTCGAAACGTCAGGGGGACTACGAGCAGTACTTC.

This clonotype was recorded at least ten times. The V gene is TRBV28, the J gene TRBJ2-2, with D unresolved. V was shortened by 8 bases and J by 3 bases, with 16 bases between the two germline ends. Germline CDR1 and CDR2: MDHEN and SYDVKM. The CDR3 covers 15 residues. Here the CDR3 reads CASLRLGWDTGELFF. CDR3 sequence (DNA): TGTGCCAGCCTACGACTGGGGTGGGACACCGGGGAGCTGTTTTTT.

As regards this clonotype: This clone may be a read error of a much larger clone one base away. V and J are TRBV20-1 and TRBJ1-1; D call uncertain. The CDR3 runs to 13 residues. V was pared by 0 bases and J by 1 base, with 6 bases between. Germline CDR1 DFQATT, CDR2 SNEGSKA (reference sequence). CDR3 protein: CSARDWGNTEAFF. The CDR3, as DNA: TGCAGTGCTAGAGATTGGGGGAACACTGAAGCTTTCTTT.